This T cell receptor (beta chain) is from a study of vaccination and CD4 T cells after COVID-19. Across the whole study: Controls used CEFX viral epitopes (positive), HIV-1 Nef peptides (negative), or no peptide.

The Oncomine TCR Beta short-read assay was what sequenced the DNA obtained from cultured CD4+ T cells. TCRdb re-called the PCR reads with MiXCR, one entry per CDR3 protein. Of some 8,500 distinct CDR3 sequences in the sample, 50% to 60% were seen once. Worth noting for this clonotype: What it binds is unknown.

Unmatched junction bases numbered 7, after V lost 0 bases and J lost 15 bases. The CDR3 runs 13 residues. Germline loops: CDR1 MNHNS, CDR2 SASEGT. Noted treatment: roughly 11-day PBMC culture with coronavirus spike peptide pools or control peptides (ViraFEST assay). After expanding antigen-specific T cells with peptide pools, ViraFEST sequenced their TCRs. The TCR was taken from a human donor who had recovered from COVID-19. The rearrangement uses TRBV6-1 and TRBJ2-1, with 8 bases matching TRBD2. The sample consisted of CD4+ T cells from blood, cultured in vitro. CDR3 DNA sequence: TGTGCCAGCAGTGAAGCAGGGACTAGTGCGGGGTTCTTC. Amino acids: CASSEAGTSAGFF.